The 21 T cell receptor beta chains given below trace back to one sample, sequenced in a study of blood T cell repertoires in COVID-19. The protocol was immunoSEQ multiplex PCR, while the TCRdb copy is restricted to in-frame clones and leaves out a portion. Counted here are about 59,000 clones, 70% to 75% occurring once; the ten biggest clones make up around 14%. Sequencing was performed on peripheral blood. The receptor set was obtained from an older woman with acute or convalescent COVID-19.

This clone appeared a few times. The chain combines TRBV10-2 with TRBJ2-1; 10 nucleotides line up with TRBD2. This CDR3 spans 15 amino acids. Germline trimming cut 7 bases from V and 8 bases from J; bases unmatched to any gene: 11. CDR1 WSHSY and CDR2 SAAADI come from the germline V gene. CDR3 nucleotide sequence: TGCGCCAGCAATTTGCGAGCGGGGGGGCCTGATGAGCAGTTCTTC. Amino acids: CASNLRAGGPDEQFF.

V and J are TRBV10-1 and TRBJ2-2, with 7 bases lining up with TRBD1. Germline V gene lookup returns CDR1 WNHNN and CDR2 SYGVQD (reference sequence). The CDR3 consists of 16 residues. V was pared by 9 bases and J by 5 bases, with 15 bases of the junction left unmatched. The CDR3 loop reads CARCGQAKARTGELFF. CDR3 sequence (DNA): TGCGCCAGATGTGGACAGGCAAAGGCGAGGACCGGGGAGCTGTTTTTT.

This rearrangement joins TRBV15 to TRBJ1-6, with 7 bases lining up with TRBD1. Germline CDR1 reads LNHNV; CDR2 reads YYDKDF (reference sequence). The V and J ends lost 0 bases and 7 bases, in that order; junction bases with no gene match: 6. CDR3 length: 16 amino acids. The CDR3 coding sequence is TGTGCCACCAGCAGAGAAGCAGGGGGTGGGAATTCACCCCTCCACTTT. It translates to CATSREAGGGNSPLHF. The full variable domain, in which reference TRBV15 and TRBJ1-6 provide the parts outside the CDR3, is DAMVIQNPRYQVTQFGKPVTLSCSQTLNHNVMYWYQQKSSQAPKLLFHYYDKDFNNEADTPDNFQSRRPNTSFCFLDIRSPGLGDTAMYLCATSREAGGGNSPLHFGNGTRLTVT.

This clone was seen only a few times. The chain has TRBV10-1 and TRBJ1-1, with D tentatively TRBD1 (5 bases). Germline values: CDR1 WNHNN, CDR2 SYGVQD (reference sequence). Trimming removed 3 bases at V and 2 bases at J, with 7 bases between. The length of the CDR3 is 13 residues. The CDR3 bases are TGCGCCAGCAGTGAAGGGGTCAACACTGAAGCTTTCTTT. As protein: CASSEGVNTEAFF.

The rearrangement joins TRBV5-6 to TRBJ2-7, with TRBD1 matching over 9 bases. Germline loops: CDR1 SGHDT, CDR2 YYEEEE. J gave up 7 bases and V 3 bases, and 11 bases lay outside the gene matches. The CDR3 sequence is 15 residues long. The CDR3 loop reads CASSSLGQGITEQYF. DNA of the CDR3: TGTGCCAGCAGCTCTTTGGGACAGGGTATAACTGAGCAGTACTTC.

The chain joins TRBV7-2 to TRBJ2-7, with D perhaps TRBD2 (5 bases). CDR1 is SGHTA and CDR2 is FQGNSA in the germline V gene. The CDR3 consists of 13 residues. V was clipped by 5 bases and J by 0 bases, with 8 bases between them. Here the CDR3 DNA reads TGTGCCAGCAGCACACGGGACTCCTACGAGCAGTACTTC. Amino acids: CASSTRDSYEQYF. Variable domain in full (rest from reference TRBV7-2 and TRBJ2-7): GAGVSQSPSNKVTEKGKDVELRCDPISGHTALYWYRQSLGQGLEFLIYFQGNSAPDKSGLPSDRFSAERTGGSVSTLTIQRTQQEDSAVYLCASSTRDSYEQYFGPGTRLTVT.

The rearrangement uses TRBV2 and TRBJ1-4, with D perhaps TRBD1 (6 bases). Germline-derived CDR1 and CDR2 are SNHLY and FYNNEI. The CDR3 is made up of 16 amino acids. Between the trimmed V and J ends, which lost 4 bases and 5 bases, there was a span of 17 bases. The CDR3 region has the DNA TGTGCCAGCAGTGGGACCATACAGGGTAGAAATGAAAAACTGTTTTTT. It encodes CASSGTIQGRNEKLFF. Drawing the rest from reference TRBV2 and TRBJ1-4, the complete variable domain is EPEVTQTPSHQVTQMGQEVILRCVPISNHLYFYWYRQILGQKVEFLVSFYNNEISEKSEIFDDQFSVERPDGSNFTLKIRSTKLEDSAMYFCASSGTIQGRNEKLFFGSGTQLSVL.

V usage is TRBV5-6 and J usage is TRBJ1-2; no firm D call. Germline CDR1 reads SGHDT; CDR2 reads YYEEEE. This CDR3 is built from 14 residues. Trimming took 0 bases from V and 0 from J, leaving 6 bases between them. DNA for the CDR3: TGTGCCAGCAGCTTGGCCCAGGCTAACTATGGCTACACCTTC. It specifies CASSLAQANYGYTF. The full variable domain, with the rest looked up from reference TRBV5-6 and TRBJ1-2, is DAGVTQSPTHLIKTRGQQVTLRCSPKSGHDTVSWYQQALGQGPQFIFQYYEEEERQRGNFPDRFSGHQFPNYSSELNVNALLLGDSALYLCASSLAQANYGYTFGSGTRLTVV.

V is TRBV10-3 and J is TRBJ2-2; TRBD2 matches at 9 bases. J lost 6 bases, V lost 0 bases, and 11 bases had no gene match. The CDR3 extends over 18 amino acids. The germline CDR1 and CDR2 sequences are ENHRY and SYGVKD. CDR3 bases: TGTGCCATCAGTGAGTCGACGCTAGCGGGGTCACCCGCCGGGGAGCTGTTTTTT. The encoded protein is CAISESTLAGSPAGELFF.

The CDR3 here is CASSSRDTQYF. Written as DNA, the CDR3 is TGTGCCAGCAGCTCCCGAGATACGCAGTATTTT. The rearrangement uses TRBV7-9 and TRBJ2-3; D remains ambiguous. There are 11 residues in the CDR3. The germline V and J ends were trimmed by 4 bases and 5 bases, with 4 bases remaining between them. CDR1 and CDR2 (germline): SEHNR, FQNEAQ (reference sequence).

The rearrangement uses TRBV5-8 and TRBJ1-4; tentatively, D is TRBD1 (5 bases). The CDR3 length is 15 residues. Trimming took off 1 base at V and 3 bases at J, with 10 bases between the two ends. Germline CDR1 SGHTS, CDR2 YDEGEE. DNA for the CDR3: TGTGCCAGCAGCTTGTCTTGGGGGGCTAATGAAAAACTGTTTTTT. Amino acids: CASSLSWGANEKLFF.

This chain connects TRBV11-1 to TRBJ1-4; D is undetermined. V was cut by 5 bases and J by 7 bases, with 17 bases left in between. Germline V gene lookup returns CDR1 SGHAT and CDR2 FQDESV (reference sequence). The CDR3 is 15 residues long. CDR3 in amino acids: CASSPRDGWSEKLFF. As DNA, the CDR3 is TGTGCCAGCAGCCCGCGTGATGGGTGGAGTGAAAAACTGTTTTTT.

This sequence joins TRBV18 and TRBJ1-2, with D maybe TRBD1 (6 bases). The germline CDR1 and CDR2 sequences are KGHSH and LQKENI. The CDR3 totals 13 residues. V lost 1 base and J 8 bases, leaving 11 bases between the germline ends. CDR3 residues: CASSPQGVEGYTF. In DNA, the CDR3 is TGTGCCAGCTCACCACAGGGGGTGGAGGGCTACACCTTC.

The CDR3 coding sequence is TGTGCCAGCAGACCCCGACAGGGTTCTCCCAAGCAGTACGTC. It specifies CASRPRQGSPKQYV. The chain has TRBV11-2 and TRBJ2-7, with 7 positions matching TRBD1. In germline, CDR1 is SGHAT, CDR2 FQNNGV. The CDR3 has 14 residues. The J segment lost 8 bases and the V segment lost 6 bases, leaving 13 bases of the junction unmatched.

This clone occurred many times. The chain uses TRBV7-9 and TRBJ1-2; TRBD1 matches at 12 bases. Trimming at V came to 5 bases and at J to 8 bases, leaving 12 bases not matched to a gene. The CDR3 consists of 16 residues. Germline CDR1 and CDR2: SEHNR and FQNEAQ (reference sequence). CDR3 sequence (DNA): TGTGCCAGCAGCCCCCCGGGACAGGGGGCCCTCCGGGGCTACACCTTC. As protein: CASSPPGQGALRGYTF.

The V call is TRBV7-3, the J call TRBJ2-3; D may be TRBD2 (6 bases). CDR3 length equals 14 residues. Per germline, CDR1 SGHTA and CDR2 FQGTGA. The ends were cut back, 5 bases at V and 0 bases at J, with 9 bases in the middle. The CDR3 sequence is CASSGGSSTDTQYF. CDR3 DNA sequence: TGTGCCAGCAGCGGGGGGTCTAGCACAGATACGCAGTATTTT.

The V and J genes are TRBV4-2 and TRBJ1-2; 8 bases are shared with TRBD1. The V gene end was trimmed by 4 bases and the J gene end by 6 bases; junction bases not matched to a gene: 7. The length of the CDR3 is 14 residues. Germline V CDR1 and CDR2: LGHNA, YNFKEQ. CDR3 bases: TGTGCCAGCAGCCGGGCCGACAGGGGTCATGGCTACACCTTC. This codes for CASSRADRGHGYTF.

The chain combines TRBV20-1 with TRBJ1-2; D not certain. Trimming took off 3 bases at V and 8 bases at J, with 13 bases between the two ends. CDR1 and CDR2 from the germline V gene are DFQATT and SNEGSKA (reference sequence). The CDR3 totals 12 residues. The CDR3 sequence: CSASSGPWGYTF. CDR3 in DNA: TGCAGTGCTAGTTCTGGGCCCTGGGGCTACACCTTC.

This clone was seen once. The chain couples TRBV30 to TRBJ2-2, with TRBD1 matching over 7 bases. The CDR3 has 14 amino acids. The germline V gene has CDR1 GTSNPN and CDR2 SVGIG (reference sequence). J lost 2 bases, V lost 7 bases, and 7 bases had no gene match. This chain's CDR3 is CASQTGINTGELFF. The CDR3 DNA is TGTGCCTCTCAGACAGGGATTAACACCGGGGAGCTGTTTTTT.

The rearrangement uses TRBV18 and TRBJ1-1, with D tentatively TRBD1 (5 bases). The CDR3 is made up of 16 amino acids. The germline V gene has CDR1 KGHSH and CDR2 LQKENI. Between the trimmed V and J ends, which lost 7 bases and 0 bases, there was a span of 18 bases. CDR3 sequence: CASFPGQGKMNTEAFF. The CDR3 coding sequence is TGTGCCAGCTTCCCCGGGCAGGGCAAAATGAACACTGAAGCTTTCTTT.

The V and J genes are TRBV5-1 and TRBJ1-1, with D hard to call. Per germline, CDR1 SGHRS and CDR2 YFSETQ. This CDR3 spans 15 amino acids. Trimming pared 2 bases from V and 4 bases from J, leaving 15 bases between. The CDR3 DNA is TGCGCCAGCAGCTTCGGACTCACACGGGGCACTGAAGCTTTCTTT. It encodes CASSFGLTRGTEAFF.